The rows below give T cell receptor beta chains drawn from one sample of a study of CD8 T cells in ankylosing spondylitis. TCRdb reprocessed the 5' RACE reads with MiXCR, giving one entry per CDR3 protein. The repertoire holds about 160,000 distinct CDR3 sequences, with 15% to 20% as singletons. What was sequenced was blood, either unsorted or a sorted T cell fraction (not recorded which). The receptors come from a male donor with ankylosing spondylitis or in good health (not recorded which). The CDR3 runs from the conserved cysteine through the conserved F or W. A D gene is named only where the DNA matches it firmly. For some rows the clone size is stated as once, few or many, or as a class when expanded; others skip it.

D	size	J	V	DNA	CDR3
TRBD1	-	TRBJ1-5	TRBV27	TGTGCCAGCAGCCCCGGCTCACAGGGGGCCCTTCAGCCCCAGCATTTT	CASSPGSQGALQPQHF
TRBD2	-	TRBJ2-3	TRBV20-1	TGCTGTGCTAGAGATCTGAGACTAGCGGGAGGGCCCTTCACAGATACGCAGTATTTT	CCARDLRLAGGPFTDTQYF
-	few	TRBJ1-5	TRBV12-3/TRBV12-4	TGTGCCAGCAGTTGGGGGGATGGCAATCAGCCCCAGCATTTT	CASSWGDGNQPQHF
-	few	TRBJ2-1	TRBV30	TGTGCCTGGAGTGGTATTAATGAGCAGTTCTTC	CAWSGINEQFF
-	few	TRBJ1-1	TRBV29-1	TGCAGCGTGGATCACGAAGCTTTCTTT	CSVDHEAFF
TRBD1	-	TRBJ1-1	TRBV15	TGTGCCACCAGCAGAGTCCGACAGGGATTCGCTGAAGCTTTCTTT	CATSRVRQGFAEAFF
TRBD2	once	TRBJ2-7	TRBV5-1	TGCGCCAGCGTTAGCGGGACTGGGATTGGGGTCTACGAGCAGTACTTC	CASVSGTGIGVYEQYF
-	many	TRBJ2-2	TRBV12-3/TRBV12-4	TGTGCCAGCAGTACAGAGTCAAGCGGCGTCGGGGAGCTGTTTTTT	CASSTESSGVGELFF
TRBD1	-	TRBJ2-7	TRBV4-1	TGCGCCAGCAGCCGAGGAACCGGGACAGGAGGGTTCAAGCAGTACTTC	CASSRGTGTGGFKQYF
-	-	TRBJ1-4	TRBV21-1	TGTGCCAGCAGCAAAGTGGGAATCGACAGAAGCTCTAATGAAAAACTGTTTTTT	CASSKVGIDRSSNEKLFF
-	many	TRBJ1-5	TRBV5-1	TGCGCCAGCAGCTTGGTGGGAGAAAGCAATCAGCCCCAGCATTTT	CASSLVGESNQPQHF
TRBD2	few	TRBJ2-3	TRBV7-6	TGTGCCAGCAGCCCACTAGCGGGAGACACAGATACGCAGTATTTT	CASSPLAGDTDTQYF
TRBD2	many	TRBJ2-4	TRBV5-1	TGCGCCAGCAGCTTGAGCGGGAGGGCCAAAAACATTCAGTACTTC	CASSLSGRAKNIQYF
-	many	TRBJ2-7	TRBV28	TGTGCCAGCAGTCCTAGTGGTTACCCCTACGAGCAGTACTTC	CASSPSGYPYEQYF
-	many	TRBJ2-2	TRBV20-1	TGCAGTGCTAGGAAGTGGGACACACACACCGGGGAGCTGTTTTTT	CSARKWDTHTGELFF
-	few	TRBJ2-3	TRBV27	TGTGCCAGCAGTTTATCGCTGGGGCCTCGCCTCAGCACAGATACGCAGTATTTT	CASSLSLGPRLSTDTQYF
-	many	TRBJ1-4	TRBV15	TGTGCCACCAGCAGAGACGGCAGGGCTGATGAAAAACTGTTTTTT	CATSRDGRADEKLFF
-	many	TRBJ1-3	TRBV29-1	TGCAGCGTCACGGACGGACGGGGAAACACCATATATTTT	CSVTDGRGNTIYF
TRBD1	many	TRBJ2-1	TRBV12-3/TRBV12-4	TGTGCCAGCAACCTTCGGACAGGGTACAAGGTATTCGATGAGCAGTTCTTC	CASNLRTGYKVFDEQFF
-	-	TRBJ2-1	TRBV19	TGTGCCAGTAGACTATACCCCAGCTCCTACAATGAGCAGTTCTTC	CASRLYPSSYNEQFF
-	-	TRBJ1-4	TRBV20-1	TGCAGTGCTAGAGATTTGGCTTTTAATGAAAAACTGTTTTTT	CSARDLAFNEKLFF
-	-	TRBJ1-3	TRBV18	TGTGCCAGCTCACCGAGTCAGATCCCTTCTGGAAACACCATATATTTT	CASSPSQIPSGNTIYF
-	many	TRBJ2-1	TRBV5-1	TGCGCCAGCAGCGGCGACACTGGTATCGGTGAGCAGTTCTTC	CASSGDTGIGEQFF
-	-	TRBJ2-1	TRBV6-5	TGTGCCAGCAGTTACTCGGGGTCCCCCTACAATGAGCAGTTCTTC	CASSYSGSPYNEQFF
TRBD2	many	TRBJ2-1	TRBV29-1	TGCAGCGTGGGGGGGTTCCCCTACAATGAGCAGTTCTTC	CSVGGFPYNEQFF
-	few	TRBJ1-5	TRBV7-8	TGTGCCAGCAGCTTAGTGGTGGATCAGCCCCAGCATTTT	CASSLVVDQPQHF
-	many	TRBJ1-4	TRBV12-3/TRBV12-4	TGTGCCAGCAGGTACCGACGGGGTCTCTCAACTAATGAAAAACTGTTTTTT	CASRYRRGLSTNEKLFF
TRBD2	few	TRBJ2-2	TRBV20-1	TGCAGTGCTCATAGCGGGAGGTCCCCCGGGGAGCTGTTTTTT	CSAHSGRSPGELFF
-	many	TRBJ2-5	TRBV20-1	TGCAGTGCTAGTTACGGGATAAGGCAAGAGACCCAGTACTTC	CSASYGIRQETQYF
TRBD1	-	TRBJ2-1	TRBV19	TGTGCCAGTAGTCCTCCGCGGACAGGGTATTGGAATGAGCAGTTCTTC	CASSPPRTGYWNEQFF
-	many	TRBJ2-5	TRBV29-1	TGCAGCGTTGGGTCTATCAGGGGCCCTCAAGAGACCCAGTACTTC	CSVGSIRGPQETQYF
-	-	TRBJ2-1	TRBV11-1	TGTGCCAGCAGCTCCCCTGAGTCCTACAATGAGCAGTTCTTC	CASSSPESYNEQFF
-	-	TRBJ2-7	TRBV5-4	TGTGCCAGCAGCTTGTCCGGGGTCCAGTACTTC	CASSLSGVQYF
TRBD1	few	TRBJ2-6	TRBV12-3/TRBV12-4	TGTGCCAGCAAAGTACGGGACAGCCACTCTGGGGCCAACGTCCTGACTTTC	CASKVRDSHSGANVLTF
TRBD2	once	TRBJ2-2	TRBV5-1	TGCGCCAGCAATATTAGCCCGGGAGGGAGCACCGGGGAGCTGTTTTTT	CASNISPGGSTGELFF
TRBD2	many	TRBJ2-1	TRBV5-1	TGCGCCAGCAGCGCACTAGCGGGAGGGCTTAATGAGCAGTTCTTC	CASSALAGGLNEQFF
-	few	TRBJ2-7	TRBV7-2	TGTGCCAGCAGCTTCCTAGCGGGACAGGGACCCTACGAGCAGTACTTC	CASSFLAGQGPYEQYF
TRBD1	many	TRBJ1-5	TRBV5-1	TGCGCCAGCAGTCTGACAGGGGGCGTAGATCAGCCCCAGCATTTT	CASSLTGGVDQPQHF
TRBD2	many	TRBJ2-1	TRBV5-1	TGCGCCAGCAGCTTGGATGGGACTAGCGGACACAATGAGCAGTTCTTC	CASSLDGTSGHNEQFF
-	few	TRBJ1-1	TRBV28	TGTGCCAGCAATGCAGGGGTAGGTGGGGACACTGAAGCTTTCTTT	CASNAGVGGDTEAFF
TRBD1	-	TRBJ1-1	TRBV29-1	TGCAGCGTGACAGGGTTGGGGGACACTGAAGCTTTCTTT	CSVTGLGDTEAFF
TRBD2	-	TRBJ2-1	TRBV6-2/TRBV6-3	TGTGCCAGCAGTTCGACGGGCGGGAGGGCCCGTTATATGTCCTACAATGAGCAGTTCTTC	CASSSTGGRARYMSYNEQFF